These 29 T cell receptor beta chains came from one sample sequenced in a study of blood T cell repertoires in COVID-19. TCRdb's table, derived via immunoSEQ multiplex PCR, lists solely in-frame clones and lacks some. The sample contains under 300,000 clones, around four fifths of which appear only once. Sequenced sample: peripheral blood. These receptors were taken from a woman between 50 and 59 years old who had recovered from COVID-19.

The chain has TRBV19 and TRBJ2-3; 10 positions agree with TRBD2. The CDR3 has 16 amino acids. Germline V CDR1 and CDR2: LNHDA, SQIVND (reference sequence). The junction had 7 bases not matched to a gene; V was cut back by 5 bases and J by 2 bases. The DNA for the CDR3 is TGTGCCAGTAGTGTGGGACTAGCGATCCTCACAGATACGCAGTATTTT. Protein product: CASSVGLAILTDTQYF.

The chain couples TRBV5-3 to TRBJ2-7; D is possibly TRBD1 (5 bases). TRBV5-3 is known as an ORF, though its function is uncertain. V lost 5 bases and J 3 bases, leaving 12 bases between the germline ends. This CDR3 region has 13 residues. CDR3 in amino acids: CARRQASNYEQYF. The CDR3 DNA reads as TGTGCCAGAAGACAGGCCAGCAACTACGAGCAGTACTTC.

A single count supports this clone. The chain's CDR3 is CASSRPGRTEAFF. The CDR3 DNA is TGTGCCAGCAGTCGCCCAGGGAGGACTGAAGCTTTCTTT. The chain uses TRBV28 and TRBJ1-1, with a tentative D call TRBD1 (5 bases). The CDR3 is 13 residues long. The V gene's germline CDR1 is MDHEN and CDR2 SYDVKM. V shed 5 bases and J shed 5 bases, with 12 bases lying between them. The variable domain in full, with the rest retrieved from reference TRBV28 and TRBJ1-1, is DVKVTQSSRYLVKRTGEKVFLECVQDMDHENMFWYRQDPGLGLRLIYFSYDVKMKEKGDIPEGYSVSREKKERFSLILESASTNQTSMYLCASSRPGRTEAFFGQGTRLTVV.

The rearrangement joins TRBV19 to TRBJ2-1; tentative D call: TRBD2 (6 bases). With 7 bases removed from V and 3 bases from J, the gap between germline ends came to 19 bases. The CDR3 length is 16 residues. CDR1 is LNHDA, CDR2 SQIVND, per germline (reference sequence). The DNA of the CDR3 is TGTGCCAGTATCCCGTCGGGCGGGAATGACTACAATGAGCAGTTCTTC. It yields the protein CASIPSGGNDYNEQFF.

The chain has TRBV7-9 and TRBJ1-1; D might be TRBD1 (5 bases). CDR1 SEHNR and CDR2 FQNEAQ come from the germline V gene (reference sequence). Deletions cut 7 bases from V and 1 base from J, with 16 bases between. The CDR3 consists of 15 residues. The CDR3 DNA follows: TGTGCCAGCATCCGGATGGACACGACGAACACTGAAGCTTTCTTT. This sequence encodes CASIRMDTTNTEAFF.

The J gene is TRBJ1-1, the V gene TRBV28; 8 positions agree with TRBD1. The CDR3 is made up of 18 amino acids. V gave up 8 bases and J gave up 0 bases; unmatched junction bases: 17. Germline V gene sequence: CDR1 MDHEN, CDR2 SYDVKM. CDR3 in DNA: TGTGCCAGCCCCCCGGGTGGACAGGGCCCCTCCCTGAACACTGAAGCTTTCTTT. Protein: CASPPGGQGPSLNTEAFF. Combining the CDR3 with reference TRBV28 and TRBJ1-1 gives the whole variable domain DVKVTQSSRYLVKRTGEKVFLECVQDMDHENMFWYRQDPGLGLRLIYFSYDVKMKEKGDIPEGYSVSREKKERFSLILESASTNQTSMYLCASPPGGQGPSLNTEAFFGQGTRLTVV.

The chain has TRBV28 and TRBJ2-1, with D hard to call. CDR1 and CDR2 from the germline V gene are MDHEN and SYDVKM. V gave up 6 bases and J gave up 8 bases, with 20 bases separating them. The CDR3 has 15 amino acids. The CDR3 DNA reads as TGTGCCAGCAGCCCAACTTATCCGATACGTGATGAGCAGTTCTTC. Encoded protein: CASSPTYPIRDEQFF.

The chain links TRBV5-6 to TRBJ2-6; perhaps TRBD2 as D (6 bases). This CDR3 contains 16 residues. V lost 0 bases and J lost 2, with 9 bases in between. Per germline, CDR1 SGHDT and CDR2 YYEEEE. The CDR3 sequence: CASSLDWGAGANVLTF. CDR3 coding DNA: TGTGCCAGCAGCTTGGACTGGGGGGCTGGGGCCAACGTCCTGACTTTC.

This clone was seen a single time. V is TRBV7-2 and J is TRBJ1-3; possibly TRBD1 for D (5 bases). Trimming stripped 5 bases from V and 4 bases from J, with 18 bases between. Germline CDR1 and CDR2: SGHTA and FQGNSA. This CDR3 contains 16 residues. This CDR3 reads CASSPPGRRTGNTIYF. CDR3 sequence (DNA): TGTGCCAGCAGCCCCCCAGGGCGCAGGACCGGAAACACCATATATTTT.

The V call is TRBV2, the J call TRBJ1-1, with a weak D call TRBD1 (5 bases). The CDR3 is 15 amino acids. V lost 6 bases, J lost 5 bases, and 19 bases lay in between. The germline CDR1 and CDR2 sequences are SNHLY and FYNNEI. CDR3 in amino acids: CASRSQGLGGTEAFF. In DNA, the CDR3 is TGTGCCAGCAGAAGCCAAGGTCTGGGGGGGACTGAAGCTTTCTTT. The variable domain in full, completed from reference TRBV2 and TRBJ1-1, reads EPEVTQTPSHQVTQMGQEVILRCVPISNHLYFYWYRQILGQKVEFLVSFYNNEISEKSEIFDDQFSVERPDGSNFTLKIRSTKLEDSAMYFCASRSQGLGGTEAFFGQGTRLTVV.

The CDR3 DNA reads as TGTGCCAGCAGACCCGCCGGGACAGGTTATGGCTACACCTTC. Translated: CASRPAGTGYGYTF. The chain is built from TRBV13 and TRBJ1-2; 8 bases line up with TRBD1. In germline, CDR1 is PRHDT, CDR2 FYEKMQ (reference sequence). This CDR3 comprises 14 residues. The J segment lost 5 bases and the V segment lost 6 bases, leaving 8 bases of the junction unmatched.

This rearrangement joins TRBV11-2 to TRBJ2-3, with a tentative D call TRBD1 (5 bases). Germline loops: CDR1 SGHAT, CDR2 FQNNGV. CDR3 size: 19 residues. Trimming removed 0 bases from V and 1 base from J, with 20 bases in between. CDR3 in amino acids: CASSLDAQLRGERTDTQYF. The CDR3 coding sequence is TGTGCCAGCAGCTTAGATGCGCAGCTTAGGGGCGAACGCACAGATACGCAGTATTTT.

The chain has TRBV11-2 and TRBJ2-3; a weak D match, TRBD2 (7 bases). V was trimmed by 8 bases and J by 2 bases, leaving 14 bases between them. This CDR3 has 14 residues. The V gene's germline CDR1 is SGHAT and CDR2 FQNNGV. This CDR3 reads CASSGGVPTDTQYF. The CDR3 region has the DNA TGTGCCAGCTCGGGGGGCGTACCCACAGATACGCAGTATTTT.

This sequence joins TRBV6-1 and TRBJ1-5; D is possibly TRBD1 (5 bases). The CDR3 contains 14 residues. V was shortened by 3 bases and J by 6 bases, with 12 bases between the two germline ends. Germline V CDR1 and CDR2: MNHNS, SASEGT. The CDR3 bases are TGTGCCAGCAGTGATTTGTGGGGGGTTCAGCCCCAGCATTTT. This translates into CASSDLWGVQPQHF.

The gene calls are TRBV7-2 and TRBJ2-3; 8 bases fit TRBD2. The V and J ends lost 5 bases and 4 bases, in that order; junction bases with no gene match: 8. The CDR3 extends over 15 amino acids. Germline values: CDR1 SGHTA, CDR2 FQGNSA. CDR3 sequence reads: CASSPSGSGADTQYF. The DNA for the CDR3 is TGTGCCAGCAGCCCCAGCGGGAGCGGGGCAGATACGCAGTATTTT.

The chain couples TRBV7-3 to TRBJ2-1; TRBD2 matches at 7 bases. The germline V gene has CDR1 SGHTA and CDR2 FQGTGA. This CDR3 is 16 amino acids long. The V and J ends lost 5 bases and 2 bases, in that order; junction bases with no gene match: 9. The CDR3 region is CASSRGWAGAYNEQFF. The CDR3 DNA follows: TGTGCCAGCAGCCGGGGATGGGCGGGAGCCTACAATGAGCAGTTCTTC.

The chain is built from TRBV12-3 or TRBV12-4 and TRBJ1-2; possibly TRBD1 for D (6 bases). CDR3 length: 12 residues. V was clipped by 6 bases and J by 8 bases, with 13 bases between them. The CDR3 region is CASSPQGGGYTF. Written as DNA, the CDR3 is TGTGCCAGCAGCCCCCAAGGGGGAGGCTACACCTTC.

The chain joins TRBV18 to TRBJ2-7; tentative D call: TRBD1 (6 bases). CDR1 and CDR2 (germline): KGHSH, LQKENI. The germline V and J ends were trimmed by 0 bases and 2 bases, with 11 bases remaining between them. The CDR3 runs 15 residues. This chain's CDR3 is CASSPPTGQAYEQYF. The DNA of the CDR3 is TGTGCCAGCTCACCACCTACGGGACAAGCCTACGAGCAGTACTTC. The variable domain in full, with the rest retrieved from reference TRBV18 and TRBJ2-7, is NAGVMQNPRHLVRRRGQEARLRCSPMKGHSHVYWYRQLPEEGLKFMVYLQKENIIDESGMPKERFSAEFPKEGPSILRIQQVVRGDSAAYFCASSPPTGQAYEQYFGPGTRLTVT.

The chain carries TRBV19 and TRBJ1-2; D gene unclear. Trimming took 5 bases from V and 5 from J, leaving 9 bases between them. The CDR3 covers 12 residues. Germline V gene lookup returns CDR1 LNHDA and CDR2 SQIVND (reference sequence). The CDR3, as DNA: TGTGCCAGTAGTTCCGAGGTATATGGCTACACCTTC. Translation: CASSSEVYGYTF.

The chain employs TRBV23-1 and TRBJ2-7, with 7 bases fitting TRBD2. TRBV23-1 counts as an open reading frame of uncertain function. There are 19 residues in the CDR3. Trimming at V came to 1 base and at J to 4 bases, leaving 19 bases not matched to a gene. CDR3 bases: TGCGCCAGCAGTCAATTTAGTTCGGGGGGTAGGATAGCACAGTACGAGCAGTACTTC. It yields the protein CASSQFSSGGRIAQYEQYF.

The chain joins TRBV6-2 or TRBV6-3 to TRBJ1-5, with D hard to call. This CDR3 is 15 amino acids long. Deletions cut 4 bases from V and 4 bases from J, with 14 bases between. Germline V gene sequence: CDR1 MNHEY, CDR2 SVGEGT. DNA of the CDR3: TGTGCCAGCAGTTTCCTAGAAGCGATTAATCAGCCCCAGCATTTT. This sequence encodes CASSFLEAINQPQHF.

The genes are TRBV28 and TRBJ2-7; TRBD1 agrees at 7 bases. Trimming at V came to 6 bases and at J to 2 bases, leaving 4 bases not matched to a gene. Germline V lookup: CDR1 MDHEN, CDR2 SYDVKM. The CDR3 runs 13 residues. This CDR3 is CASRPGQAYEQYF. The CDR3 coding sequence is TGTGCCAGCAGACCTGGACAGGCCTACGAGCAGTACTTC.

This chain links TRBV28 with TRBJ1-3, with TRBD1 as a possible D gene (5 bases). V lost 2 bases, J lost 0 bases, and 8 bases lay in between. The CDR3 spans 15 residues. In germline, CDR1 is MDHEN, CDR2 SYDVKM. As DNA, the CDR3 is TGTGCCAGCAGTTTAGACAGCCGCTCTGGAAACACCATATATTTT. As protein: CASSLDSRSGNTIYF.

This sequence joins TRBV28 and TRBJ2-3; TRBD2 matches at 11 bases. V lost 8 bases, J lost 0 bases, and 1 base stayed unmatched. The CDR3 has 14 residues. Germline CDR1 and CDR2: MDHEN and SYDVKM. CDR3 nucleotide sequence: TGTGCCAGCGGGACTAGCGGTAGCACAGATACGCAGTATTTT. This encodes CASGTSGSTDTQYF.

The chain links TRBV5-6 to TRBJ1-1; the D gene is possibly TRBD1 (5 bases). The CDR3 contains 16 residues. The V gene lost 4 bases and the J gene lost 4 bases, with 20 bases spanning the gap. CDR1 and CDR2 from the germline V gene are SGHDT and YYEEEE. CDR3 nucleotide sequence: TGTGCCAGCAGCCCCCTGGGGGGGGTTGGCGGCACTGAAGCTTTCTTT. It specifies CASSPLGGVGGTEAFF.

The rearrangement uses TRBV7-8 and TRBJ2-7, with D perhaps matching TRBD2 (5 bases). CDR3 length equals 13 residues. Deletions cut 1 base from V and 6 bases from J, with 10 bases between. Germline assignment: CDR1 SGHVS and CDR2 FQNEAQ. CDR3 loop: CASSLVVRGEQYF. CDR3 nucleotide sequence: TGTGCCAGCAGCTTAGTAGTACGGGGCGAGCAGTACTTC.

J is TRBJ1-5 and V is TRBV5-3, with D unresolved. TRBV5-3 is assigned to the ORF class and has an uncertain function. V lost 4 bases and J 2 bases, leaving 28 bases between the germline ends. CDR3 size: 20 residues. DNA of the CDR3: TGTGCCAGAAGCACGGGTCGTTTGGCATCCGCTATATATGGCAATCAGCCCCAGCATTTT. It codes for CARSTGRLASAIYGNQPQHF.

CDR3 bases: TGTGCCAGCAGTTCATGGAGGAATACGCAGTATTTT. Protein product: CASSSWRNTQYF. The chain joins TRBV6-2 or TRBV6-3 to TRBJ2-3, with D perhaps TRBD2 (5 bases). V was pared by 4 bases and J by 7 bases, with 9 bases between. The CDR3 sequence is 12 residues long. Germline CDR1 reads MNHEY; CDR2 reads SVGEGT.

This clone has only one observation. V and J are TRBV6-5 and TRBJ1-1, with TRBD1 matching 8 bases. Germline assignment: CDR1 MNHEY and CDR2 SVGAGI. After removal of 6 bases from V and 0 bases from J, the junction contained 0 bases not matched to a gene. The CDR3 consists of 13 residues. The CDR3 DNA reads TGTGCCAGCAGGGACAGGGTGAACACTGAAGCTTTCTTT. Translation gives CASRDRVNTEAFF.